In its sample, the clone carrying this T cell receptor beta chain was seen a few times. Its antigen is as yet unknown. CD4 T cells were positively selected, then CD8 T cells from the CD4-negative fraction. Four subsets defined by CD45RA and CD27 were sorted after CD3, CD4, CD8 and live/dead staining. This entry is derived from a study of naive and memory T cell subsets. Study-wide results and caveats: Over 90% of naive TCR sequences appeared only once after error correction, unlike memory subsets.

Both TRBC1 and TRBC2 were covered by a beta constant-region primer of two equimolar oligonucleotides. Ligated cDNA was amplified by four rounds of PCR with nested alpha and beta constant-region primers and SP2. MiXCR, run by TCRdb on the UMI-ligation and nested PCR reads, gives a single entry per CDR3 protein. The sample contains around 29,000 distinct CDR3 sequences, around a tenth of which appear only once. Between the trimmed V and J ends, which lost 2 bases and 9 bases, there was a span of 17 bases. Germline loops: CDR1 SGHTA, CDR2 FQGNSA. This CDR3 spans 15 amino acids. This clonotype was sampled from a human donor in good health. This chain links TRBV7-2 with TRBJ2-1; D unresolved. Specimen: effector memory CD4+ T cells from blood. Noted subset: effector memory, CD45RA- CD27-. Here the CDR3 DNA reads TGTGCCAGCAGCTTATCCCTAAAGTCAGGCGGTGAGCAGTTCTTC. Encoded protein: CASSLSLKSGGEQFF.